This T cell receptor (beta chain) was profiled in a study of blood T cell repertoires in COVID-19. At the level of the study: From the United States, Italy and Spain came samples of acute and convalescent COVID-19. Sources were T cells, B-cell-depleted T cells, or PBMCs; the material itself was cDNA or gDNA.

This clone occurred a few times. Participants had their cohort set by participant-reported clinical history. Original data processing: Researchers report that nucleated cell counts were estimated from reference gene primer amplification. Sequencing was performed with immunoSEQ multiplex PCR; in TCRdb, only in-frame clones are kept and a portion is missing. That table supplies the V and J calls and clone size; D and trimming were determined from the DNA. This sample carries hundreds of thousands of clones, 88% of them seen once, and the ten largest clones take around 2.1%. The CDR3 length is 16 residues. The ends were cut back, 2 bases at V and 0 bases at J, with 10 bases in the middle. Germline loops: CDR1 SNHLY, CDR2 FYNNEI.

The chain links TRBV2 to TRBJ2-2, with D possibly being TRBD2 (6 bases). Source material: PBMCs or T cells enriched from blood (not recorded which). The TCR sequence derives from a woman in her forties with acute COVID-19. Here the CDR3 reads CASSEPGASNTGELFF. The DNA for the CDR3 is TGTGCCAGCAGTGAACCGGGAGCTTCGAACACCGGGGAGCTGTTTTTT.